What follows are 30 T cell receptor beta chains derived from one specimen sequenced in a study of tumor T cells in aggressive B-cell lymphoma. Sequenced by immunoSEQ multiplex PCR; TCRdb stores in-frame clones only, minus some. In the table there are some 10,000 clones, 75% to 90% of which are singletons. Source material: tumor tissue. The receptors shown here come from an adult with diffuse large B cell lymphoma.

The chain recombines TRBV10-2 with TRBJ2-7, with 9 bases that match TRBD2. The trim removed 9 bases at V and 1 base at J, leaving 10 bases unmatched. The CDR3 sequence is 15 residues long. Germline V gene data show CDR1 as WSHSY and CDR2 as SAAADI. The CDR3 protein is CASLAGTSSSYEQYF. DNA of the CDR3: TGCGCCAGTTTAGCCGGGACTAGCAGTTCCTACGAGCAGTACTTC.

This rearrangement joins TRBV6-1 to TRBJ2-1, with D possibly TRBD1 on 5 matching bases. The CDR3 is 15 amino acids. Germline V gene sequence: CDR1 MNHNS, CDR2 SASEGT. Trimming left V 2 bases short and J 6 bases short, with 14 bases between. Here the CDR3 reads CASSESVPRGNEQFF. The CDR3 DNA reads TGTGCCAGCAGTGAATCGGTACCTAGGGGCAATGAGCAGTTCTTC.

This clone was seen a few times. V gene TRBV21-1 combines with J gene TRBJ2-4; the tabulated D call, TRBD2, remains unverified against the DNA. TRBV21-1 is tagged as a pseudogene. CDR3 size: 16 residues. The CDR3: CASSVRLGRGQDIQYF. The CDR3 nucleotides are TGTGCCAGCAGTGTTAGACTAGGAAGGGGCCAAGACATTCAGTACTTC.

The chain carries TRBV19 and TRBJ2-1; TRBD2 aligns across 8 bases. V lost 6 bases, J lost 0 bases, and 10 bases stayed unmatched. This CDR3 has 17 amino acids. Germline CDR1 reads LNHDA; CDR2 reads SQIVND (reference sequence). The CDR3 nucleotides are TGTGCCAGTAGGCCTGGGATTGGGACTAGCTCCTACAATGAGCAGTTCTTC. It specifies CASRPGIGTSSYNEQFF.

The chain couples TRBV18 to TRBJ2-1; 9 nucleotides line up with TRBD2. The CDR3 extends over 15 amino acids. CDR1 and CDR2 from the germline V gene are KGHSH and LQKENI. V was pared by 0 bases and J by 4 bases, with 1 base of the junction left unmatched. CDR3: CASSPPSGGYNEQFF. The CDR3 DNA reads as TGTGCCAGCTCACCACCTAGCGGGGGTTACAATGAGCAGTTCTTC. Complete variable domain (other parts from reference TRBV18 and TRBJ2-1): NAGVMQNPRHLVRRRGQEARLRCSPMKGHSHVYWYRQLPEEGLKFMVYLQKENIIDESGMPKERFSAEFPKEGPSILRIQQVVRGDSAAYFCASSPPSGGYNEQFFGPGTRLTVL.

The chain has TRBV6-5 and TRBJ2-1; possible D gene TRBD2, 6 bases. V gave up 5 bases and J gave up 7 bases, with 15 bases separating them. The CDR3 is 14 residues long. The germline V gene has CDR1 MNHEY and CDR2 SVGAGI. The CDR3 DNA reads TGTGCCAGCAGTCCCGGAGGGCCGGTAAATGAGCAGTTCTTC. Protein product: CASSPGGPVNEQFF.

V gene TRBV28 combines with J gene TRBJ1-4, with 10 bases aligning to TRBD1. This CDR3 contains 16 residues. Germline values: CDR1 MDHEN, CDR2 SYDVKM. V dropped 6 bases and J dropped 8; count of bases not matched to a gene: 12. For the CDR3, the DNA is TGTGCCAGCAGAAAAAAGTACCGGGACAGGGGAGAAAAACTGTTTTTT. Translating it yields CASRKKYRDRGEKLFF.

The CDR3 DNA reads TGTGCCAGCAGCTTAGGGGACAGACCTAACTATGGCTACACCTTC. Translating gives CASSLGDRPNYGYTF. The V gene is TRBV7-2, the J gene TRBJ1-2, with 7 bases matching TRBD1. This CDR3 comprises 15 residues. The V segment lost 1 base and the J segment 0 bases; nucleotides outside the gene matches: 2. Germline V lookup: CDR1 SGHTA, CDR2 FQGNSA.

The chain links TRBV4-3 to TRBJ2-6; D uncertain. CDR3 size: 16 residues. The V end lost 1 base, the J end lost 0 bases, and 7 bases lay between the germline ends. Germline V gene data show CDR1 as LGHNA and CDR2 as YSLEER. The DNA of the CDR3 is TGCGCCAGCAGCCAAGGGCGGTTCTCTGGGGCCAACGTCCTGACTTTC. Protein product: CASSQGRFSGANVLTF.

The chain links TRBV11-2 to TRBJ1-5; D not resolved. V dropped 1 base and J dropped 4 bases, with 5 bases sitting between them. Germline V lookup: CDR1 SGHAT, CDR2 FQNNGV. This CDR3 is 13 amino acids long. The CDR3 DNA follows: TGTGCCAGCAGCTTAGGGAGAAATCAGCCCCAGCATTTT. This encodes CASSLGRNQPQHF. Combining the CDR3 with reference TRBV11-2 and TRBJ1-5 gives the whole variable domain EAGVAQSPRYKIIEKRQSVAFWCNPISGHATLYWYQQILGQGPKLLIQFQNNGVVDDSQLPKDRFSAERLKGVDSTLKIQPAKLEDSAVYLCASSLGRNQPQHFGDGTRLSIL.

This clone has only one observation. This chain connects TRBV28 to TRBJ2-1, with D uncertain. The V end was cut by 7 bases, the J end by 12 bases, with 16 bases between. The CDR3 is made up of 12 amino acids. Germline-derived CDR1 and CDR2 are MDHEN and SYDVKM. CDR3 DNA sequence: TGTGCCAGCACCCCCGTCCGCGGTAGGCAGTTCTTC. Its translation: CASTPVRGRQFF.

This clone was picked up a small number of times. The chain has TRBV15 and TRBJ2-3, with TRBD2 matching over 11 bases. CDR3 length: 17 amino acids. CDR1 is LNHNV, CDR2 YYDKDF, per germline (reference sequence). V lost 0 bases and J lost 6; bases outside the gene matches: 8. CDR3 coding DNA: TGTGCCACCAGCAGAGAAGGTTTACTAGCGGGAGAGGATACGCAGTATTTT. Its protein product is CATSREGLLAGEDTQYF.

The rearrangement joins TRBV27 to TRBJ2-1; D is possibly TRBD2 (5 bases). The CDR3 contains 14 residues. Trimming cost V 5 bases and J 3 bases, with 11 bases left between them. Looked up from germline, CDR1 is MNHEY and CDR2 is SMNVEV (reference sequence). The CDR3 DNA reads TGTGCCAGCAGTACTAGGATGGGCTACAATGAGCAGTTCTTC. Translating gives CASSTRMGYNEQFF.

The chain joins TRBV7-6 to TRBJ2-7; 7 positions match TRBD1. Trimming removed 2 bases from V and 5 bases from J; junction bases left unmatched: 9. Germline CDR1 and CDR2: SGHVS and FNYEAQ. This CDR3 comprises 15 residues. CDR3 nucleotides: TGTGCCAGCAGCTTACAGGGGACAGCTCCTAACGAGCAGTACTTC. Translated: CASSLQGTAPNEQYF.

J is TRBJ2-7 and V is TRBV28, with D perhaps matching TRBD2 (6 bases). Per germline, CDR1 MDHEN and CDR2 SYDVKM. Trimming shortened V by 6 bases and J by 5 bases, and 11 bases separated the two germline ends. This CDR3 comprises 12 residues. The CDR3 nucleotides are TGTGCCAGCAGCGGGAGACGAAACGAGCAGTACTTC. It translates to CASSGRRNEQYF.

V gene TRBV5-5 combines with J gene TRBJ2-7; TRBD1 matches 8 bases. Per germline, CDR1 SGHKS and CDR2 YYEKEE (reference sequence). The CDR3 runs 14 residues. V dropped 4 bases and J dropped 2; count of bases not matched to a gene: 5. CDR3 nucleotide sequence: TGTGCCAGCAGCATCCCGACAGGGGCCTACGAGCAGTACTTC. Protein product: CASSIPTGAYEQYF.

The table lists this clone with a count of one. This rearrangement joins TRBV6-1 to TRBJ1-6; TRBD1 agrees at 7 bases. The CDR3 extends over 14 amino acids. After removal of 2 bases from V and 9 bases from J, the junction contained 4 bases not matched to a gene. CDR1 and CDR2 from the germline V gene are MNHNS and SASEGT. The CDR3 DNA follows: TGTGCCAGCAGTGAACCAGGGGGAATTTCACCCCTCCACTTT. Encoded protein: CASSEPGGISPLHF.

The chain uses TRBV7-9 and TRBJ2-1; 7 positions match TRBD2. The CDR3 totals 18 residues. Germline assignment: CDR1 SEHNR and CDR2 FQNEAQ (reference sequence). V was clipped by 4 bases and J by 0 bases; unmatched bases: 12. The CDR3 loop reads CASSYWGIAGSSYNEQFF. The CDR3 region has the DNA TGTGCCAGCAGCTACTGGGGCATAGCGGGCTCCTCCTACAATGAGCAGTTCTTC.

The rearrangement uses TRBV11-2 and TRBJ2-1; TRBD1 aligns across 8 bases. The length of the CDR3 is 15 residues. Germline loops: CDR1 SGHAT, CDR2 FQNNGV. V lost 5 bases and J lost 2; bases outside the gene matches: 5. The CDR3 protein is CASSPDRGPYNEQFF. CDR3 DNA: TGTGCCAGCAGCCCCGACAGGGGACCCTACAATGAGCAGTTCTTC.

This CDR3 is CASSRATDTQYF. For the CDR3, the DNA is TGTGCCAGCTCACGGGCCACAGATACGCAGTATTTT. The rearrangement joins TRBV18 to TRBJ2-3, with D uncertain. Germline V gene data show CDR1 as KGHSH and CDR2 as LQKENI. Trimming shortened V by 4 bases and J by 2 bases, and 4 bases separated the two germline ends. The CDR3 length is 12 residues. Full variable domain (outside the CDR3, taken from reference TRBV18 and TRBJ2-3): NAGVMQNPRHLVRRRGQEARLRCSPMKGHSHVYWYRQLPEEGLKFMVYLQKENIIDESGMPKERFSAEFPKEGPSILRIQQVVRGDSAAYFCASSRATDTQYFGPGTRLTVL.

CDR3 residues: CASSLGQANTGELFF. The CDR3 nucleotides are TGTGCCAGCTCACTAGGACAGGCGAACACCGGGGAGCTGTTTTTT. The chain combines TRBV18 with TRBJ2-2, with 7 bases fitting TRBD1. V lost 4 bases to trimming and J lost 0 bases; unmatched junction nucleotides: 2. CDR3 length: 15 amino acids. Germline V lookup: CDR1 KGHSH, CDR2 LQKENI.

This clone has just a few counts. The J gene is TRBJ1-4, the V gene TRBV21-1. TRBV21-1 is labeled a pseudogene. The CDR3 runs to 12 residues. In nucleotides, the CDR3 is TGTGCCAGTACCCGACCGGAGGGGAAACTGTTTTTT. It translates to CASTRPEGKLFF.

The CDR3 spells CASSFDYMGTQYF. CDR3 DNA: TGTGCCAGCAGCTTCGACTATATGGGGACCCAGTACTTC. The chain combines TRBV5-4 with TRBJ2-5, with D maybe TRBD2 (5 bases). With 2 bases removed from V and 7 bases from J, the gap between germline ends came to 12 bases. The V gene's germline CDR1 is SGHNT and CDR2 YYREEE (reference sequence). The CDR3 totals 13 residues.

This sequence joins TRBV7-8 and TRBJ1-2; D might be TRBD1 (6 bases). Between the trimmed V and J ends, which lost 5 bases and 4 bases, there was a span of 14 bases. The CDR3 is made up of 14 amino acids. Germline V gene lookup returns CDR1 SGHVS and CDR2 FQNEAQ. The DNA for the CDR3 is TGTGCCAGCAGCGTTACCGGGACATCCTATGGCTACACCTTC. It encodes CASSVTGTSYGYTF.

This chain connects TRBV30 to TRBJ1-5; D unresolved. Germline CDR1 GTSNPN, CDR2 SVGIG (reference sequence). CDR3 length: 13 amino acids. The germline V and J ends were trimmed by 5 bases and 4 bases, with 12 bases remaining between them. The CDR3 spells CAWGAGRNQPQHF. CDR3 DNA sequence: TGTGCCTGGGGAGCGGGAAGGAATCAGCCCCAGCATTTT. Based on the CDR3 plus reference TRBV30 and TRBJ1-5, the full variable domain is SQTIHQWPATLVQPVGSPLSLECTVEGTSNPNLYWYRQAAGRGLQLLFYSVGIGQISSEVPQNLSASRPQDRQFILSSKKLLLSDSGFYLCAWGAGRNQPQHFGDGTRLSIL.

This clone was detected only once. The chain uses TRBV7-8 and TRBJ1-5; TRBD1 matches 8 bases. The CDR3 totals 15 residues. V lost 4 bases and J lost 4; bases outside the gene matches: 6. In germline, CDR1 is SGHVS, CDR2 FQNEAQ. The CDR3 reads CASSSRTGLNQPQHF. The CDR3 region has the DNA TGTGCCAGCAGCTCAAGGACAGGGTTGAATCAGCCCCAGCATTTT.

The chain has TRBV5-8 and TRBJ2-1; the match to TRBD2 covers 12 bases. Losses at the gene ends were 1 base for V and 7 bases for J; bases not matched to a gene: 9. From germline, CDR1 is SGHTS and CDR2 YDEGEE. CDR3 length equals 17 residues. CDR3 nucleotide sequence: TGTGCCAGCAGCTTGTCCCTGACTAGCGGGAGATCTAATGAGCAGTTCTTC. Translating gives CASSLSLTSGRSNEQFF.

This clone was seen just once. The V gene is TRBV2, the J gene TRBJ2-3; tentative D call: TRBD2 (6 bases). Trimming took 5 bases from V and 2 from J, leaving 14 bases between them. The V gene's germline CDR1 is SNHLY and CDR2 FYNNEI. The CDR3 covers 15 residues. In DNA form, the CDR3 reads TGTGCCAGCAGTTCTCCCAGCGGGCTCACAGATACGCAGTATTTT. This sequence encodes CASSSPSGLTDTQYF.

The rearrangement uses TRBV12-5 and TRBJ2-7, with D perhaps matching TRBD1 (6 bases). V lost 5 bases and J lost 9, with 14 bases in between. CDR3 length: 12 amino acids. Germline loops: CDR1 LGHNT, CDR2 FRNRAP. In DNA, the CDR3 is TGTGCTAGTGGTCCCGACAGGATAGGGCAGTACTTC. Its protein product is CASGPDRIGQYF. Using reference TRBV12-5 and TRBJ2-7 for the parts outside the CDR3, the full variable domain is DARVTQTPRHKVTEMGQEVTMRCQPILGHNTVFWYRQTMMQGLELLAYFRNRAPLDDSGMPKDRFSAEMPDATLATLKIQPSEPRDSAVYFCASGPDRIGQYFGPGTRLTVT.

This chain connects TRBV28 to TRBJ2-1, with 10 bases fitting TRBD1. CDR1 and CDR2 (germline): MDHEN, SYDVKM. CDR3 size: 15 residues. V gave up 4 bases and J gave up 5 bases; unmatched junction bases: 5. The CDR3 is CASSSSGTGDNEQFF. The CDR3 DNA reads TGTGCCAGCAGTTCCTCCGGGACAGGGGACAATGAGCAGTTCTTC.